The clone carrying this TCR beta chain appeared once. These data are taken from a study of cytomegalovirus exposure and HLA in healthy donors. For the study at large: Among approximately 400 genotyped donors, more than 65% fell in the Caucasian-associated ancestry cluster.

Each donor was nominally healthy when sampled (though unrecorded immune exposures were likely). The PCR contained 60 Vbeta and 13 Jbeta primers. The assay was immunoSEQ multiplex PCR, and TCRdb's table has in-frame clones only and misses some. The table lists more than 150,000 clones, roughly 84% of them singletons. The CDR3 length is 12 residues. The V gene lost 5 bases and the J gene lost 3 bases, with 8 bases spanning the gap. Germline CDR1 is MNHEY and CDR2 is SVGAGI. The receptor comes from a girl under two years old in good health and CMV-seronegative. Sequencing was performed on PBMCs. J is TRBJ2-7 and V is TRBV6-5; tentatively, D is TRBD1 (6 bases). For the CDR3, the DNA is TGTGCCAGCAGTCAAGGGGGCTACGAGCAGTACTTC. Translating it yields CASSQGGYEQYF.